The TCR beta chain described here comes from a study of metastatic and nonmetastatic thyroid tumors. Study-level background: Peripheral blood and tumor or nodule samples from malignant and benign thyroid patients were compared. General study points: Compared with benign nodules, malignant thyroid tumors were reported to have significantly higher TCR beta diversity in both blood and tumor.

Germline V gives CDR1 MNHNS, CDR2 SASEGT. The V and J ends lost 0 bases and 5 bases respectively, with 11 bases between them. The CDR3 has 16 amino acids. This clone is labeled as medium-sized. Its target is not known. TCRdb recomputed clones from the PCR reads via MiXCR. This sample has tens of thousands of clones, with roughly 15% found just once. Patients had received no treatment of any kind before thyroid surgery. The J gene is TRBJ1-6, the V gene TRBV6-1; D gene unclear. The sequencing sample was made of blood. The receptor's source is a female donor with papillary thyroid cancer or a benign thyroid nodule (not recorded which). Some clones in this sample may be carry-over from other donors' samples. The CDR3 DNA reads TGTGCCAGCAGTGAAGCCAGGAACAGACATAATTCACCCCTCCACTTT. Protein: CASSEARNRHNSPLHF.